A few counts support the clone carrying this T cell receptor (beta chain). Per germline, CDR1 ENHRY and CDR2 SYGVKD. Trimming took 5 bases from V and 7 from J, leaving 9 bases between them. This CDR3 has 13 amino acids. The data belong to a study of early T cells in non-severe SARS-CoV-2 infection. Researchers tagged individual cDNA molecules with unique molecular identifiers. TCRdb reprocessed the 5' RACE reads with MiXCR, giving one entry per CDR3 protein. The sample lists about 35,000 distinct CDR3 sequences; over 4.5% were seen once. The sequencing sample was made of whole blood. This sequence joins TRBV10-3 and TRBJ1-6; no reliable D call. The clonotype originates from an adult who was a healthcare worker with PCR-confirmed SARS-CoV-2 infection or an uninfected control (not recorded which). CDR3 residues: CAISKDGNSPLHF. CDR3 in DNA: TGTGCCATCAGTAAGGATGGGAATTCACCCCTCCACTTT.